The 18 T cell receptor beta chains listed next were all sequenced from one sample in a study of shared clonotypes between healthy human individuals. CD8 cells regarded as naive lacked CD45RO, were positively chosen for CCR7, and omitted terminally differentiated effector memory CD45RA+ cells. Libraries were prepared by immunoSEQ multiplex PCR; TCRdb keeps only in-frame clonotypes and omits some of them. Among 1.5 million to 2.5 million clones, about 95% were seen once, and the ten largest hold 0.95% to 1.5%. The sequencing sample was made of naive CD8+ T cells sorted from blood. These receptor sequences come from a man aged 18 to 30 in good health.

To note about this clone: Other nucleotide sequences from this sample produce the same CDR3. This sequence joins TRBV7-9 and TRBJ2-7; TRBD1 aligns across 7 bases. CDR3 size: 14 residues. The J segment lost 2 bases and the V segment lost 0 bases, leaving 1 base of the junction unmatched. Germline values: CDR1 SEHNR, CDR2 FQNEAQ (reference sequence). CDR3 DNA sequence: TGTGCCAGCAGCTTAGCGACAGGGCCCTACGAGCAGTACTTC. Protein: CASSLATGPYEQYF. Complete variable domain (other parts from reference TRBV7-9 and TRBJ2-7): DTGVSQNPRHKITKRGQNVTFRCDPISEHNRLYWYRQTLGQGPEFLTYFQNEAQLEKSRLLSDRFSAERPKGSFSTLEIQRTEQGDSAMYLCASSLATGPYEQYFGPGTRLTVT.

The chain has TRBV7-6 and TRBJ2-2, with D perhaps TRBD2 (5 bases). Germline V gene sequence: CDR1 SGHVS, CDR2 FNYEAQ. This CDR3 contains 16 residues. V lost 0 bases and J lost 1, with 9 bases in between. This CDR3 is CASSLAPGENTGELFF. CDR3 nucleotides: TGTGCCAGCAGCTTAGCGCCCGGGGAGAACACCGGGGAGCTGTTTTTT.

The chain recombines TRBV4-1 with TRBJ2-1; the D is unclear. The ends were cut back, 1 base at V and 5 bases at J, with 9 bases in the middle. Germline CDR1 MGHRA, CDR2 YSYEKL. The CDR3 runs 14 residues. The CDR3: CASSQGALDNEQFF. CDR3 DNA sequence: TGCGCCAGCAGCCAAGGGGCTTTGGACAATGAGCAGTTCTTC.

A remark on this clone: The same CDR3 is also encoded by other DNA sequences in this sample. The gene calls are TRBV11-2 and TRBJ1-1; D gene ambiguous. Germline-derived CDR1 and CDR2 are SGHAT and FQNNGV. V lost 1 base and J lost 3, with 9 bases in between. The CDR3 extends over 14 amino acids. The CDR3 loop is CASSLAGGDTEAFF. In DNA form, the CDR3 reads TGTGCCAGCAGCTTAGCCGGTGGGGACACTGAAGCTTTCTTT.

J is TRBJ1-1 and V is TRBV6-1, with D perhaps matching TRBD1 (5 bases). The CDR3 extends over 13 amino acids. The V end was cut by 7 bases, the J end by 1 base, with 10 bases between. Germline CDR1 MNHNS, CDR2 SASEGT. The CDR3 sequence is CASTGLENTEAFF. The DNA of the CDR3 is TGTGCCAGCACGGGGCTTGAGAACACTGAAGCTTTCTTT.

Only a few counts were recorded for this clone. Distinct nucleotide sequences in the sample also encode this CDR3. The V and J genes are TRBV7-9 and TRBJ1-1; the match to TRBD1 covers 12 bases. With 1 base clipped from V and 6 bases from J, the junction kept 3 bases outside the gene matches. This CDR3 is built from 15 residues. Germline V gives CDR1 SEHNR, CDR2 FQNEAQ (reference sequence). The CDR3 sequence is CASSLVGQGAAEAFF. CDR3 DNA: TGTGCCAGCAGCTTAGTGGGACAGGGGGCTGCTGAAGCTTTCTTT.

The chain combines TRBV13 with TRBJ2-7; 10 bases are shared with TRBD1. Trimming at V came to 5 bases and at J to 4 bases, leaving 8 bases not matched to a gene. The CDR3 consists of 15 residues. The germline V gene encodes CDR1 PRHDT and CDR2 FYEKMQ (reference sequence). DNA of the CDR3: TGTGCCAGCAGCATTAGACAGGGGGCTCTATACGAGCAGTACTTC. It yields the protein CASSIRQGALYEQYF.

This clone was seen once. The V call is TRBV9, the J call TRBJ2-7, with 7 nucleotides matching TRBD1. V lost 3 bases, J lost 5 bases, and 14 bases stayed unmatched. The CDR3 extends over 16 amino acids. Germline V CDR1 and CDR2: SGDLS, YYNGEE. CDR3 sequence: CASSGHPGQIFHEQYF. The CDR3 region has the DNA TGTGCCAGCAGCGGCCATCCGGGACAGATTTTTCACGAGCAGTACTTC.

The chain combines TRBV15 with TRBJ1-1; tentative D call: TRBD1 (5 bases). From germline, CDR1 is LNHNV and CDR2 YYDKDF (reference sequence). Trimming cost V 0 bases and J 3 bases, with 8 bases left between them. This CDR3 contains 14 residues. The CDR3 coding sequence is TGTGCCACCAGCAGAGATCCGACAGACACTGAAGCTTTCTTT. Translated, it gives CATSRDPTDTEAFF.

The chain links TRBV2 to TRBJ1-2; a possible D gene is TRBD1 (6 bases). Trimming cost V 3 bases and J 4 bases, with 12 bases left between them. The CDR3 covers 14 residues. In germline, CDR1 is SNHLY, CDR2 FYNNEI. The CDR3 DNA reads as TGTGCCAGCAGTGAGGCCCAGGGGACCTATGGCTACACCTTC. It specifies CASSEAQGTYGYTF. Based on the CDR3 plus reference TRBV2 and TRBJ1-2, the full variable domain is EPEVTQTPSHQVTQMGQEVILRCVPISNHLYFYWYRQILGQKVEFLVSFYNNEISEKSEIFDDQFSVERPDGSNFTLKIRSTKLEDSAMYFCASSEAQGTYGYTFGSGTRLTVV.

This sequence joins TRBV11-2 and TRBJ2-5; 10 positions match TRBD2. The V gene's germline CDR1 is SGHAT and CDR2 FQNNGV. This CDR3 spans 18 amino acids. Unmatched junction bases numbered 11, after V lost 0 bases and J lost 4 bases. Here the CDR3 reads CASSLDRLAGFGGETQYF. For the CDR3, the DNA is TGTGCCAGCAGCTTAGATAGACTAGCGGGTTTCGGAGGAGAGACCCAGTACTTC. The entire variable domain, with the rest obtained from reference TRBV11-2 and TRBJ2-5, is as follows: EAGVAQSPRYKIIEKRQSVAFWCNPISGHATLYWYQQILGQGPKLLIQFQNNGVVDDSQLPKDRFSAERLKGVDSTLKIQPAKLEDSAVYLCASSLDRLAGFGGETQYFGPGTRLLVL.

The CDR3 sequence is CASSEWSAGTGTGELFF. As DNA, the CDR3 is TGTGCCAGCAGTGAATGGTCGGCAGGGACGGGCACCGGGGAGCTGTTTTTT. This rearrangement joins TRBV2 to TRBJ2-2; the D call may be TRBD1 or TRBD2 (5 bases each). Trimming took 2 bases from V and 4 from J, leaving 17 bases between them. Per germline, CDR1 SNHLY and CDR2 FYNNEI. This CDR3 spans 17 amino acids.

CDR3 protein: CASSSGGQGSYEQYF. CDR3 sequence (DNA): TGTGCCAGCAGCTCCGGGGGACAGGGGTCTTACGAGCAGTACTTC. V usage is TRBV5-6 and J usage is TRBJ2-7, with 10 bases that match TRBD1. Germline V gives CDR1 SGHDT, CDR2 YYEEEE. CDR3 size: 15 residues. The V gene end was trimmed by 3 bases and the J gene end by 4 bases; junction bases not matched to a gene: 7.

The chain employs TRBV27 and TRBJ1-1; TRBD1 is a possible D gene (5 bases). The CDR3 is 12 residues long. Trimming took off 3 bases at V and 6 bases at J, with 8 bases between the two ends. CDR1 is MNHEY and CDR2 is SMNVEV in the germline V gene (reference sequence). CDR3 region: CASSFLGAEAFF. For the CDR3, the DNA is TGTGCCAGCAGTTTTTTGGGGGCTGAAGCTTTCTTT.

This chain connects TRBV7-9 to TRBJ2-2; D is uncertain. Germline CDR1 SEHNR, CDR2 FQNEAQ (reference sequence). Trimming pared 5 bases from V and 1 base from J, leaving 14 bases between. The CDR3 consists of 16 residues. CDR3 bases: TGTGCCAGCAGCCCCCGCGACTTTGTGAACACCGGGGAGCTGTTTTTT. Amino acids: CASSPRDFVNTGELFF.

The DNA for the CDR3 is TGTGCCAGCAGCTTAGTTGGGCTCGGAGTCAACACCGGGGAGCTGTTTTTT. It is translated as CASSLVGLGVNTGELFF. The chain carries TRBV11-2 and TRBJ2-2; D call uncertain. Germline lookup yields CDR1 SGHAT and CDR2 FQNNGV. Trimming removed 1 base from V and 2 bases from J, with 14 bases in between. The CDR3 has 17 amino acids. Filled out from reference TRBV11-2 and TRBJ2-2, the complete variable domain reads EAGVAQSPRYKIIEKRQSVAFWCNPISGHATLYWYQQILGQGPKLLIQFQNNGVVDDSQLPKDRFSAERLKGVDSTLKIQPAKLEDSAVYLCASSLVGLGVNTGELFFGEGSRLTVL.

The rearrangement uses TRBV27 and TRBJ2-1, with 16 bases fitting TRBD2. This CDR3 is built from 18 residues. Germline CDR1 and CDR2: MNHEY and SMNVEV (reference sequence). V gave up 3 bases and J gave up 1 base; unmatched junction bases: 3. The CDR3 bases are TGTGCCAGCAGTTTCGGGACTAGCGGGAGGGGGTCCTACAATGAGCAGTTCTTC. Protein: CASSFGTSGRGSYNEQFF.

The chain uses TRBV2 and TRBJ1-6, with 8 positions matching TRBD1. V shed 6 bases, J shed 6 bases, and the junction held 4 bases outside the gene matches. This CDR3 spans 14 amino acids. Germline lookup yields CDR1 SNHLY and CDR2 FYNNEI. CDR3 DNA: TGTGCCAGCAGGGAGACAGGGGCTAATTCACCCCTCCACTTT. Its protein is CASRETGANSPLHF.